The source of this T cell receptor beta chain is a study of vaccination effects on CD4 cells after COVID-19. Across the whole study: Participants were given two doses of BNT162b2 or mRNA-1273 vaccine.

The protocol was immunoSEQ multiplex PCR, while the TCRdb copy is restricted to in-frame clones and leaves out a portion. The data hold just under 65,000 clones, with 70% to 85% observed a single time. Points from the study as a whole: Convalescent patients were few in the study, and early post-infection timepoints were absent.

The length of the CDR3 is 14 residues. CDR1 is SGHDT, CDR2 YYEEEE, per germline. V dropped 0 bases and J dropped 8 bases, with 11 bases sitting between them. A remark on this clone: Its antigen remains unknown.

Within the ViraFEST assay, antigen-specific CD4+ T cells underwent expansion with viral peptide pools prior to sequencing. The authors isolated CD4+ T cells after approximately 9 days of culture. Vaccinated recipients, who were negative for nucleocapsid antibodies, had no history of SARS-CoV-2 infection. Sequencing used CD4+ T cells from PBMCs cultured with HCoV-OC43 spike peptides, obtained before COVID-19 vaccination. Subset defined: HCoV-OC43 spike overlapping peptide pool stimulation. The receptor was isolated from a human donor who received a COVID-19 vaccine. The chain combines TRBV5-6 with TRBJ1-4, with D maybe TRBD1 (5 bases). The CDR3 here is CASSLGQGREKLFF. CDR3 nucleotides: TGTGCCAGCAGCTTGGGGCAGGGAAGGGAAAAACTGTTTTTT. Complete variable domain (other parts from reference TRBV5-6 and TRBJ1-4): DAGVTQSPTHLIKTRGQQVTLRCSPKSGHDTVSWYQQALGQGPQFIFQYYEEEERQRGNFPDRFSGHQFPNYSSELNVNALLLGDSALYLCASSLGQGREKLFFGSGTQLSVL.